The 21 T cell receptor beta chains reported below all come from one sample, sequenced in a study of blood T cell repertoires in COVID-19. TCRdb keeps only in-frame clones here, not all; method: immunoSEQ multiplex PCR. The table shows about 480,000 clones, with 85% to 90% occurring only once. The sample was PBMCs or T cells enriched from blood (not recorded which). These receptors were obtained from a woman aged 40 to 50 who had recovered from COVID-19.

This chain joins TRBV3-1 (or the pseudogene TRBV3-2) and TRBJ2-1, with 11 bases identical to TRBD2. Trimming at V came to 5 bases and at J to 4 bases, leaving 7 bases not matched to a gene. Germline CDR1 LGHDT, CDR2 YNNKEL (reference sequence). The CDR3 spans 16 residues. The chain's CDR3 is CASSVRLAGRYNEQFF. In nucleotides, the CDR3 is TGTGCCAGCAGCGTTCGACTAGCGGGAAGGTACAATGAGCAGTTCTTC.

A few counts support this clone. The chain combines TRBV7-7 with TRBJ2-5; perhaps TRBD2 as D (5 bases). The CDR3 sequence is 15 residues long. V lost 0 bases to trimming and J lost 1 base, with 9 bases between them. Per germline, CDR1 SSHAT and CDR2 FNYEAQ (reference sequence). The CDR3 nucleotides are TGTGCCAGCAGCTTAGCGGCAACTAGCCAAGAGACCCAGTACTTC. This translates into CASSLAATSQETQYF.

This clone was seen once. V and J are TRBV10-3 and TRBJ1-1; 8 bases map to TRBD1. This CDR3 is built from 15 residues. Germline V lookup: CDR1 ENHRY, CDR2 SYGVKD. Trimming cost V 0 bases and J 5 bases; bases outside gene matches: 5. The CDR3 coding sequence is TGTGCCATCAGTGAGTCAGGACAGGGAATGACTGAAGCTTTCTTT. Protein sequence: CAISESGQGMTEAFF.

In its sample, this clone was seen once. This sequence joins TRBV5-8 and TRBJ1-2; D is perhaps TRBD1 (5 bases). The germline V gene encodes CDR1 SGHTS and CDR2 YDEGEE. There are 14 residues in the CDR3. Trimming shortened V by 0 bases and J by 8 bases, and 14 bases separated the two germline ends. The CDR3 reads CASSLDRRAGGYTF. The DNA of the CDR3 is TGTGCCAGCAGCTTGGATCGCAGGGCTGGGGGCTACACCTTC. The variable domain in full, with the rest retrieved from reference TRBV5-8 and TRBJ1-2, is EAGVTQSPTHLIKTRGQQATLRCSPISGHTSVYWYQQALGLGLQFLLWYDEGEERNRGNFPPRFSGRQFPNYSSELNVNALELEDSALYLCASSLDRRAGGYTFGSGTRLTVV.

The V gene is TRBV7-8, the J gene TRBJ2-6; D not certain. Per the germline V gene, CDR1 is SGHVS and CDR2 is FQNEAQ. Trimming stripped 3 bases from V and 0 bases from J, with 12 bases between. The CDR3 length is 17 residues. CDR3 region: CASSFRFGSSGANVLTF. CDR3 DNA sequence: TGTGCCAGCAGCTTCCGCTTCGGGTCCTCTGGGGCCAACGTCCTGACTTTC.

The V gene is TRBV12-3 or TRBV12-4, the J gene TRBJ1-5; tentatively, D is TRBD1 (6 bases). The CDR3 covers 13 residues. The V end was cut by 6 bases, the J end by 9 bases, with 15 bases between. This CDR3 reads CASSLDPRGPQHF. In nucleotides, the CDR3 is TGTGCCAGCAGCCTCGACCCCAGGGGGCCCCAGCATTTT.

V is TRBV5-1 and J is TRBJ2-2; 11 nucleotides line up with TRBD2. The CDR3 totals 16 residues. Germline CDR1 reads SGHRS; CDR2 reads YFSETQ. The trim removed 2 bases at V and 1 base at J, leaving 1 base unmatched. The CDR3 sequence: CASSFSGRENTGELFF. DNA for the CDR3: TGCGCCAGCAGCTTTAGCGGGAGGGAGAACACCGGGGAGCTGTTTTTT.

Here the CDR3 reads CASSLYGREGTEAFF. Here the CDR3 DNA reads TGTGCCAGCAGCTTATATGGCAGGGAGGGCACTGAAGCTTTCTTT. This sequence joins TRBV7-2 and TRBJ1-1, with D perhaps TRBD1 (5 bases). CDR3 size: 15 residues. V lost 2 bases and J 4 bases, leaving 14 bases between the germline ends. Germline lookup yields CDR1 SGHTA and CDR2 FQGNSA.

This clone was counted between two and nine times. The rearrangement links TRBV4-2 to TRBJ1-6; D remains unclear. Germline V gives CDR1 LGHNA, CDR2 YNFKEQ. V gave up 0 bases and J gave up 6 bases, with 3 bases separating them. The CDR3 sequence is 13 residues long. CDR3 amino acids: CASSQELNSPLHF. The CDR3 nucleotides are TGTGCCAGCAGCCAAGAACTTAATTCACCCCTCCACTTT.

This rearrangement joins TRBV4-3 to TRBJ2-7, with TRBD2 identical over 12 bases. The V segment lost 1 base and the J segment 2 bases; nucleotides outside the gene matches: 6. Germline CDR1 and CDR2: LGHNA and YSLEER. CDR3 length: 17 residues. CDR3 nucleotide sequence: TGCGCCAGCAGCCAAGTCCTAGGACTAGCGGGAACCTACGAGCAGTACTTC. It is translated as CASSQVLGLAGTYEQYF.

The chain couples TRBV18 to TRBJ2-3, with TRBD2 identical over 8 bases. CDR3 size: 14 residues. J was trimmed by 6 bases and V by 3 bases; bases with no gene match: 5. In germline, CDR1 is KGHSH, CDR2 LQKENI. The DNA of the CDR3 is TGTGCCAGCTCACCCACTAGCGGCCGCGATACGCAGTATTTT. Translated: CASSPTSGRDTQYF.

In DNA, the CDR3 is TGTGCCAGCAACGGACAGGGTCAGGGTAATATCTACGAGCAGTACTTC. Encoded protein: CASNGQGQGNIYEQYF. The V call is TRBV11-2, the J call TRBJ2-7; 8 bases are a match to TRBD1. This CDR3 region has 16 residues. Losses at the gene ends were 7 bases for V and 3 bases for J; bases not matched to a gene: 14. CDR1 and CDR2 from the germline V gene are SGHAT and FQNNGV.

The J gene is TRBJ2-1, the V gene TRBV9; 12 nucleotides align to TRBD2. This CDR3 is 16 amino acids long. V trimming: 2 bases; J trimming: 7 bases; junction bases outside the gene matches: 7. The V gene's germline CDR1 is SGDLS and CDR2 YYNGEE. The CDR3 sequence: CASSVWTSGNGNEQFF. CDR3 DNA: TGTGCCAGCAGCGTGTGGACTAGCGGGAATGGAAATGAGCAGTTCTTC.

The chain links TRBV11-3 to TRBJ2-7; 9 nucleotides agree with TRBD1. The CDR3 extends over 15 amino acids. The germline gives CDR1 SGHNT, CDR2 YENEEA. V lost 5 bases to trimming and J lost 3 bases; unmatched junction nucleotides: 8. CDR3 DNA: TGTGCCAGCAGCCCGACGGACAGGGGATTCTACGAGCAGTACTTC. Protein sequence: CASSPTDRGFYEQYF.

The chain combines TRBV13 with TRBJ2-7; D possibly corresponds to TRBD2 (6 bases). Germline V gene sequence: CDR1 PRHDT, CDR2 FYEKMQ (reference sequence). Deletions cut 2 bases from V and 5 bases from J, with 19 bases between. CDR3 size: 16 residues. DNA of the CDR3: TGTGCCAGCAGCTTAAAGACTAGGACCTTCGGAAACGAGCAGTACTTC. Translated, it gives CASSLKTRTFGNEQYF.

The chain couples TRBV7-6 to TRBJ2-2, with TRBD2 identical over 7 bases. After removal of 5 bases from V and 5 bases from J, the junction contained 11 bases not matched to a gene. The CDR3 loop spans 16 amino acids. Germline V gives CDR1 SGHVS, CDR2 FNYEAQ. The CDR3 loop is CASSPRTSGITGELFF. CDR3 coding DNA: TGTGCCAGCAGCCCCAGGACTAGTGGGATTACCGGGGAGCTGTTTTTT.

This clone occurred once. The rearrangement uses TRBV11-2 and TRBJ2-1, with TRBD2 identical over 11 bases. With 3 bases clipped from V and 5 bases from J, the junction kept 3 bases outside the gene matches. CDR1 SGHAT and CDR2 FQNNGV come from the germline V gene. The CDR3 runs 15 residues. The CDR3 DNA is TGTGCCAGCAGCTTGACTAGCGGGACCCACAATGAGCAGTTCTTC. Translated, it gives CASSLTSGTHNEQFF.

This chain uses TRBV12-3 or TRBV12-4 with TRBJ2-5; tentative D call: TRBD2 (6 bases). V was trimmed by 8 bases and J by 8 bases, leaving 15 bases between them. CDR3 length: 12 residues. The CDR3 nucleotides read TGTGCCAGCGGGGGACTGCCAGCAACCCAGTACTTC. Protein product: CASGGLPATQYF.

The rearrangement uses TRBV3-1 (or the pseudogene TRBV3-2) and TRBJ2-1; TRBD1 matches 8 bases. V was clipped by 0 bases and J by 5 bases; unmatched bases: 6. The CDR3 is 16 residues long. Per germline, CDR1 LGHDT and CDR2 YNNKEL (reference sequence). This CDR3 reads CASSQEWDRTHNEQFF. CDR3 nucleotides: TGTGCCAGCAGCCAAGAGTGGGACAGGACACACAATGAGCAGTTCTTC.

This chain joins TRBV7-9 and TRBJ2-3; D possibly uses TRBD1 or TRBD2 (6 bases each). This CDR3 is built from 15 residues. The V gene lost 5 bases and the J gene lost 1 base, with 13 bases spanning the gap. Germline V lookup: CDR1 SEHNR, CDR2 FQNEAQ (reference sequence). The CDR3 is CASSRGDTRTDTQYF. The CDR3 DNA is TGTGCCAGCAGCAGGGGGGACACTCGCACAGATACGCAGTATTTT. Supplemented by reference TRBV7-9 and TRBJ2-3, the full variable domain reads DTGVSQNPRHKITKRGQNVTFRCDPISEHNRLYWYRQTLGQGPEFLTYFQNEAQLEKSRLLSDRFSAERPKGSFSTLEIQRTEQGDSAMYLCASSRGDTRTDTQYFGPGTRLTVL.

V gene TRBV27 combines with J gene TRBJ2-4; TRBD2 might be the D (6 bases). Trimming removed 6 bases at V and 0 bases at J, with 30 bases between. CDR1 is MNHEY, CDR2 SMNVEV, per germline (reference sequence). CDR3 length: 21 amino acids. The CDR3 loop reads CASRPLKRAVTDIIAKNIQYF. As DNA, the CDR3 is TGTGCCAGCAGGCCTCTAAAGCGGGCCGTAACCGACATTATAGCCAAAAACATTCAGTACTTC.